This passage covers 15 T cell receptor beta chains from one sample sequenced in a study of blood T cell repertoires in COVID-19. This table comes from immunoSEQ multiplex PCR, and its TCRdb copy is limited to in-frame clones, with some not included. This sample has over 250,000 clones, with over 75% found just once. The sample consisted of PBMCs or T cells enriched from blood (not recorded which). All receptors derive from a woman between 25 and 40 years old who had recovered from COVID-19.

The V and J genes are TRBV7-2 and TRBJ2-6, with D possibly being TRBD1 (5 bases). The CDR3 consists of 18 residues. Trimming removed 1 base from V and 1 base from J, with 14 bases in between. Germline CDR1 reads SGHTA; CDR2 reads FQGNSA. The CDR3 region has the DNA TGTGCCAGCAGCTTAGTTGCTCCAACAGGTTCTGGGGCCAACGTCCTGACTTTC. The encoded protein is CASSLVAPTGSGANVLTF.

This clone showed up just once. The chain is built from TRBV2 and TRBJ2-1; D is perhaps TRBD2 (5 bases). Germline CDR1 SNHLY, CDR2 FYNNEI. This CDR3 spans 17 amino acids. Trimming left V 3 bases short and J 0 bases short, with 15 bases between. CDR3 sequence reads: CASSDFLGRLSYNEQFF. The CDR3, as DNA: TGTGCCAGCAGTGATTTTTTAGGGAGACTCTCCTACAATGAGCAGTTCTTC. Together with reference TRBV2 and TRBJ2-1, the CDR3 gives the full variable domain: EPEVTQTPSHQVTQMGQEVILRCVPISNHLYFYWYRQILGQKVEFLVSFYNNEISEKSEIFDDQFSVERPDGSNFTLKIRSTKLEDSAMYFCASSDFLGRLSYNEQFFGPGTRLTVL.

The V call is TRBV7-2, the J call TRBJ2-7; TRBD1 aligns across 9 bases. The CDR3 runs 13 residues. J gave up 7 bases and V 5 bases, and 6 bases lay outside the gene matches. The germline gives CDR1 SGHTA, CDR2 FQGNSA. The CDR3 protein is CASSGGTGREQYF. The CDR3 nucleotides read TGTGCCAGCAGCGGAGGGACAGGGCGAGAGCAGTACTTC.

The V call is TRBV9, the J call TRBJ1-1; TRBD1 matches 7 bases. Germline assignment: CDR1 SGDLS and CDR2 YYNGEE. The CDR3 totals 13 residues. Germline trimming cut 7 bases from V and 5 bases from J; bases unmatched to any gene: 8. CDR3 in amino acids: CASGRAGGTEAFF. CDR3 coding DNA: TGTGCCAGCGGAAGGGCAGGGGGGACTGAAGCTTTCTTT. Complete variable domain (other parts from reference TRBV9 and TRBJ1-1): DSGVTQTPKHLITATGQRVTLRCSPRSGDLSVYWYQQSLDQGLQFLIQYYNGEERAKGNILERFSAQQFPDLHSELNLSSLELGDSALYFCASGRAGGTEAFFGQGTRLTVV.

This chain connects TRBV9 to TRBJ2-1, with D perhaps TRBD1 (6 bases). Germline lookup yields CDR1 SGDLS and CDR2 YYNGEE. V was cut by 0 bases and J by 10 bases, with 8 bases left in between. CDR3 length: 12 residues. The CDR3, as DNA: TGTGCCAGCAGCGTAGTACAGGGAGAGCAGTTCTTC. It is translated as CASSVVQGEQFF.

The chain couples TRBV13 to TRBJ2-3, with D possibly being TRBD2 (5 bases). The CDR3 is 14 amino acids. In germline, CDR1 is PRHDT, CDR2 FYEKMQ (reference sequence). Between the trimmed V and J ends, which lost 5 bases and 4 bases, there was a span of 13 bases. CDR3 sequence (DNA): TGTGCCAGCAGCCCGGGGAGTAGGGCAGATACGCAGTATTTT. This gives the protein CASSPGSRADTQYF.

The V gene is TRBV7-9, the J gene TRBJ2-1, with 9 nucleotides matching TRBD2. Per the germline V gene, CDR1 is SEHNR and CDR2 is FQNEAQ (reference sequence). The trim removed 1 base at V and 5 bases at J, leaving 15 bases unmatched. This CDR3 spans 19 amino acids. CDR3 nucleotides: TGTGCCAGCAGCTTAGGGCGGGGTAATAGCGGGAGAGGAAACAATGAGCAGTTCTTC. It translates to CASSLGRGNSGRGNNEQFF.

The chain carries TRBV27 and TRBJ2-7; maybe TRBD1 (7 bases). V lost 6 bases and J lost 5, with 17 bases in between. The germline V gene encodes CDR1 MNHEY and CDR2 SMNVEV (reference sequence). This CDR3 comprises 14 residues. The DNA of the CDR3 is TGTGCCAGCAGCCGCGGGACAGCGACTAACGAGCAGTACTTC. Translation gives CASSRGTATNEQYF.

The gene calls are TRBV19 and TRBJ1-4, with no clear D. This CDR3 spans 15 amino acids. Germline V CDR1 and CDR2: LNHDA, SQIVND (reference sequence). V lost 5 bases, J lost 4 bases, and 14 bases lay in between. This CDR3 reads CASSVPAGSNEKLFF. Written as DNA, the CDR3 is TGTGCCAGTAGTGTCCCCGCGGGGAGTAATGAAAAACTGTTTTTT. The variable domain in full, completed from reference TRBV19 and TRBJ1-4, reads DGGITQSPKYLFRKEGQNVTLSCEQNLNHDAMYWYRQDPGQGLRLIYYSQIVNDFQKGDIAEGYSVSREKKESFPLTVTSAQKNPTAFYLCASSVPAGSNEKLFFGSGTQLSVL.

The CDR3 region is CATSDLDGSTGELFF. In DNA form, the CDR3 reads TGTGCCACCAGTGATTTGGATGGTAGCACCGGGGAGCTGTTTTTT. The rearrangement uses TRBV24-1 and TRBJ2-2; D unresolved. Looked up from germline, CDR1 is KGHDR and CDR2 is SFDVKD. With 0 bases removed from V and 4 bases from J, the gap between germline ends came to 8 bases. The CDR3 contains 15 residues.

In DNA form, the CDR3 reads TGTGCCAGCAGCGGGAAAACAGGGGCTTGGACTGAAGCTTTCTTT. It translates to CASSGKTGAWTEAFF. The chain carries TRBV9 and TRBJ1-1; 7 bases match TRBD1. The V and J ends lost 3 bases and 5 bases, in that order; junction bases with no gene match: 10. CDR1 SGDLS and CDR2 YYNGEE come from the germline V gene. The CDR3 extends over 15 amino acids. The entire variable domain, with the rest obtained from reference TRBV9 and TRBJ1-1, is as follows: DSGVTQTPKHLITATGQRVTLRCSPRSGDLSVYWYQQSLDQGLQFLIQYYNGEERAKGNILERFSAQQFPDLHSELNLSSLELGDSALYFCASSGKTGAWTEAFFGQGTRLTVV.

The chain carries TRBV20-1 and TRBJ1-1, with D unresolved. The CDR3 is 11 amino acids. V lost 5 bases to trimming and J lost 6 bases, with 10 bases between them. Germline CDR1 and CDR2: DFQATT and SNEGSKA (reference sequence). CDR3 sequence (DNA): TGCAGTGCTGCCCGAGTCCCTGAAGCTTTCTTT. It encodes CSAARVPEAFF.

DNA of the CDR3: TGTGCCAGCAGCGTAGCTGGGGGAGGGCCCTACGAGCAGTACTTC. Protein: CASSVAGGGPYEQYF. The chain joins TRBV9 to TRBJ2-7, with 7 bases identical to TRBD2. The CDR3 contains 15 residues. CDR1 and CDR2 from the germline V gene are SGDLS and YYNGEE. V shed 0 bases, J shed 2 bases, and the junction held 5 bases outside the gene matches.

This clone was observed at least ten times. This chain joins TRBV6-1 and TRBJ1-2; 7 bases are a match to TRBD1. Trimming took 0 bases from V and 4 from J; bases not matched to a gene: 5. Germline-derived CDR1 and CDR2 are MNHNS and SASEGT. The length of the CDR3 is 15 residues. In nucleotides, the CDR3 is TGTGCCAGCAGTGAAGCGCTCGGGGACAGCTATGGCTACACCTTC. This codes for CASSEALGDSYGYTF.

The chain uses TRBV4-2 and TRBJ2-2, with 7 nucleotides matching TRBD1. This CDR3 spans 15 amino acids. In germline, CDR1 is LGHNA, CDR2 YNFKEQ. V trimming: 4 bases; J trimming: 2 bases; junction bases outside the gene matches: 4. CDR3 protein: CASSLGQINTGELFF. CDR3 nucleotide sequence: TGTGCCAGCAGCCTGGGACAGATTAACACCGGGGAGCTGTTTTTT.